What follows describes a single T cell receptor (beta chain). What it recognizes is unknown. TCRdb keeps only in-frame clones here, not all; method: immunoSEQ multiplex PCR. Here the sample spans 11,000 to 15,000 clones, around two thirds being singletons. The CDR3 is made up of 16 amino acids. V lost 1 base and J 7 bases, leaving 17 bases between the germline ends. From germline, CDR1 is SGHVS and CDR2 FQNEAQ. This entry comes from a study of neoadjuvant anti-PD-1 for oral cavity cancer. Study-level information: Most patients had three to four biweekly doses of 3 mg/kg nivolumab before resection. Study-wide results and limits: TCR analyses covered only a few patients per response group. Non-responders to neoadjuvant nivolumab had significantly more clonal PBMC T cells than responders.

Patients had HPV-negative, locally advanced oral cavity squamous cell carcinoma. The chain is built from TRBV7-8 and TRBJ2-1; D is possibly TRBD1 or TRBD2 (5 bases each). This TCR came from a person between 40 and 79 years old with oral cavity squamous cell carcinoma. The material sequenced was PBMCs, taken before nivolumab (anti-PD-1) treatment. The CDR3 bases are TGTGCCAGCAGCTTAGGGGACGGGGCGGCATGGAATGAGCAGTTCTTC. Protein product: CASSLGDGAAWNEQFF.